This T cell receptor beta chain is drawn from a study of identical twins (dated by TCRdb to 2016 to 2017). Background on the whole study: The study deep-sequenced TCR alpha and beta repertoires from monozygotic twins, unrelated adults of various ages and cord blood to test whether fetal clonotypes persist. Replicate twin experiments were performed at different times using different library preparation protocols to rule out contamination. What the research found in general, with its limitations: Fewer insertions were carried by abundant cord blood beta clonotypes; a weaker similar trend was observed in young adult naive repertoires, while no such trend was observed in memory repertoires. Compared with coincidental sharing between unrelated individuals, out-of-frame TCR alpha sequences shared between twins showed an excess of sequences with low generation probability. Because the same donors could not be followed over many years, the conclusions relied on cross-sectional statistical analysis. Excess twin sharing in beta out-of-frame sequences was weaker because fewer shared sequences lowered the signal-to-noise ratio. Recombination models systematically underestimated out-of-frame TCR alpha sharing in monozygotic twins but agreed with sharing between unrelated individuals. Zero-insertion analyses could be partly confounded by invariant T cells such as MAIT and iNKT, though diverse VJ usage argued against such confounding for most clonotypes.

Receptor amplification or capture employed 5' RACE. Instrument on record: Illumina HiSeq 2000. A universal primer binding site was introduced by template switching, and a unique molecular identifier was present in the final cDNA, enabling accurate counting of TCR cDNA molecules. First-strand cDNA for TCR alpha and beta chains was synthesized from specific primers in the conserved constant-segment region. To control for contamination, each cDNA library was double barcoded with a SMART-Mk sample barcode plus Illumina barcodes. TruSeq adapter sequences, together with Illumina sample barcodes, were added in two successive PCR steps. The TCR alpha and beta cDNA libraries were sequenced on the Illumina HiSeq platform using custom primers. For the original study's pipeline: MiGEC processed the raw reads to extract unique molecular identifiers, while MiXCR was used to determine the CDR3 positions. Recombination models were inferred per individual with the repgenHMM and IGoR tools using an EM algorithm. Shared clonotypes were analyzed with the tcR package in R, and sharing was normalized by the product of cloneset sizes. To study raw recombination without the effects of thymic and clonal selection, out-of-frame nonproductive sequences were analyzed. TCRdb trimmed the raw reads at Q25, called clones with MiXCR and kept productive beta chains. Identical CDR3 proteins give one entry, which carries the most common genes and DNA. TCRdb, not the original authors, processed these V and J calls. For this sample the table gives about 530,000 distinct CDR3 sequences, of which about a fifth were detected only once. The top ten clonotypes cover about 0.5% of the sample.

About this clonotype: Its antigen target is currently unknown. Base qualities are not provided; no much larger clone lies one nucleotide away.

Only healthy Caucasian donors were included. The twin cohort comprised three pairs of female monozygotic twins, all aged about 18 to 30 years. Positive isolation kits from Invitrogen were used to isolate the CD4+ and CD8+ T cell populations. From a lookup of the germline V gene, CDR1 and CDR2 are SGHRS and YFSETQ. Cut back by 5 bases and 5 bases, the V and J ends lie 16 bases apart. The CDR3 goes from the cysteine to the phenylalanine over 14 residues. Only the CDR3 region is kept as DNA, spanning 42 bases read in frame from base 1. This sample was shared with a second study, whose subject was yellow fever vaccine responses in identical twins. That second publication adds: According to the authors, the vaccine-induced T cell response in identical twins seemed to be partly convergent and partly specific to each individual. In identical twins, the study followed T cell clones that responded to the vaccine with precision.

The source of this sequence is a woman under 30 in good health. Sequences were obtained from CD4+ T cells sorted from blood. This sequence uses TRBV5-1 and TRBJ2-5; TRBD2 might be the D gene, on 6 matching bases. The DNA reads as follows: TGCGCCAGCAGACCACTTGCGGGGATGGAGACCCAGTACTTC. Its translation is CASRPLAGMETQYF.